The 8 T cell receptor beta chains below come from one sample, sequenced in a study of T cell responses to AZD1222 COVID-19 vaccine. Data came from immunoSEQ multiplex PCR; TCRdb stores just in-frame clones and leaves some out. Of fewer than 100,000 clones listed, 87% are singletons. The source was peripheral blood, collected 28 days after the second AZD1222 dose. The source of these receptors is an adult who received the AZD1222 COVID-19 vaccine.

V and J are TRBV6-4 and TRBJ1-2, with TRBD1 matching over 7 bases. The J segment lost 6 bases and the V segment lost 5 bases, leaving 6 bases of the junction unmatched. The CDR3 extends over 13 amino acids. Germline CDR1 reads MRHNA; CDR2 reads SNTAGT. The CDR3 sequence: CASSTNRGNGYTF. CDR3 bases: TGTGCCAGCAGTACAAACAGGGGAAATGGCTACACCTTC.

The chain has TRBV3-1 (or the pseudogene TRBV3-2) and TRBJ1-4, with a tentative D call TRBD1 (5 bases). With 7 bases removed from V and 4 bases from J, the gap between germline ends came to 16 bases. There are 15 residues in the CDR3. Germline V gene lookup returns CDR1 LGHDT and CDR2 YNNKEL (reference sequence). The CDR3, as DNA: TGTGCCAGCACGTCGGAGGGGCTGGGTAATGAAAAACTGTTTTTT. This encodes CASTSEGLGNEKLFF.

This chain uses TRBV7-9 with TRBJ2-7; D possibly corresponds to TRBD1 (6 bases). Germline V gene sequence: CDR1 SEHNR, CDR2 FQNEAQ (reference sequence). The CDR3 extends over 13 amino acids. Trimming shortened V by 5 bases and J by 5 bases, and 13 bases separated the two germline ends. The CDR3 here is CASSAGASDEQYF. CDR3 nucleotides: TGTGCCAGCAGCGCAGGGGCCAGTGACGAGCAGTACTTC.

The count of this clone is one. The chain recombines TRBV2 with TRBJ1-4, with D uncertain. The V end was cut by 5 bases, the J end by 8 bases, with 15 bases between. Looked up from germline, CDR1 is SNHLY and CDR2 is FYNNEI. CDR3 length: 14 amino acids. Here the CDR3 reads CASSLTNGGEKLFF. The CDR3 bases are TGTGCCAGCAGTTTAACAAACGGAGGGGAAAAACTGTTTTTT.

V gene TRBV5-1 combines with J gene TRBJ2-1, with 14 nucleotides matching TRBD2. Germline loops: CDR1 SGHRS, CDR2 YFSETQ. There are 15 residues in the CDR3. The ends lost 2 bases at V and 10 bases at J; junction bases unmatched: 5. Here the CDR3 reads CASSFLRTSGGEQFF. CDR3 nucleotides: TGCGCCAGCAGCTTCCTCCGGACTAGCGGGGGGGAGCAGTTCTTC.

J is TRBJ2-7 and V is TRBV11-3; 12 bases map to TRBD2. Looked up from germline, CDR1 is SGHNT and CDR2 is YENEEA. The CDR3 length is 15 residues. V lost 4 bases and J lost 0; bases outside the gene matches: 1. CDR3 coding DNA: TGTGCCAGCAGCTGGGGACTAGCGGGCTCCTACGAGCAGTACTTC. This translates into CASSWGLAGSYEQYF.

The chain links TRBV9 to TRBJ1-3, with D unclear. Between the trimmed V and J ends, which lost 0 bases and 0 bases, there was a span of 4 bases. The V gene's germline CDR1 is SGDLS and CDR2 YYNGEE. The length of the CDR3 is 14 residues. CDR3 bases: TGTGCCAGCAGCGTAGTCCCCTCTGGAAACACCATATATTTT. Amino acid sequence: CASSVVPSGNTIYF. Filled out from reference TRBV9 and TRBJ1-3, the complete variable domain reads DSGVTQTPKHLITATGQRVTLRCSPRSGDLSVYWYQQSLDQGLQFLIQYYNGEERAKGNILERFSAQQFPDLHSELNLSSLELGDSALYFCASSVVPSGNTIYFGEGSWLTVV.

The genes are TRBV4-3 and TRBJ2-7; TRBD2 aligns across 12 bases. The CDR3 loop spans 16 amino acids. The J segment lost 8 bases and the V segment lost 4 bases, leaving 12 bases of the junction unmatched. Germline V gene data show CDR1 as LGHNA and CDR2 as YSLEER. The CDR3: CASSRGRTSGDLKQYF. CDR3 coding DNA: TGCGCCAGCAGCCGCGGCCGGACTAGCGGGGATCTGAAGCAGTACTTC.